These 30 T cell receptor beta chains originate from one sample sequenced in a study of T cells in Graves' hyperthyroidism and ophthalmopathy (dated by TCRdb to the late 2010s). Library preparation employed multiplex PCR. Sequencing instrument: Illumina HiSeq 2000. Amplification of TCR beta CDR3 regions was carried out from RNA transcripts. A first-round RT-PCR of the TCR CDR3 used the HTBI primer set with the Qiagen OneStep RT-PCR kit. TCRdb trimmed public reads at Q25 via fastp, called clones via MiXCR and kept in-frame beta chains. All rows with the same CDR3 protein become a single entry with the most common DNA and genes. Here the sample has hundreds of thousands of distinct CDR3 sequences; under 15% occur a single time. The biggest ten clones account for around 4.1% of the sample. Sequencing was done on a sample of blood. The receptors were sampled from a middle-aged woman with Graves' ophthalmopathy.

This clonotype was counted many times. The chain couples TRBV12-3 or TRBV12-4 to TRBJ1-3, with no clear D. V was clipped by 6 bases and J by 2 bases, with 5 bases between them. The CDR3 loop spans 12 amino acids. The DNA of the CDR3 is TGTGCCAGCAGCTCTCCTGGAAACACCATATATTTT. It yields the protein CASSSPGNTIYF.

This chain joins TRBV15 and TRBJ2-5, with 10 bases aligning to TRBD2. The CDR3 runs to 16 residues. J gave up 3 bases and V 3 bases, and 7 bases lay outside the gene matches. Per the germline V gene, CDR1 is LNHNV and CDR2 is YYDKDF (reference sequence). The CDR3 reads CATSRTLAGGKETQYF. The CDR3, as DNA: TGTGCCACCAGCAGGACTTTAGCGGGAGGAAAAGAGACCCAGTACTTC.

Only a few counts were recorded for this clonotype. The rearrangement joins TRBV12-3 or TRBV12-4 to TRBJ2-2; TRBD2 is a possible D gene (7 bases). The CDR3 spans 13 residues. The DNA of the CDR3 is TGTGCACAAGGAGGGGGGGCTACCGGGGAGCTGTTTTTT. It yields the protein CAQGGGATGELFF.

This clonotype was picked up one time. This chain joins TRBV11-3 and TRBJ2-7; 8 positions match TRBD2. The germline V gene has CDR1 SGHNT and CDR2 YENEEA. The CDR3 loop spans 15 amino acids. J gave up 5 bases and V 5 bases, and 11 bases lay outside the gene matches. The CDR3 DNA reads TGTGCCAGCAGCCGCGGCGGGGGGCGAACGGACGAGCAGTACTTC. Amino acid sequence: CASSRGGGRTDEQYF.

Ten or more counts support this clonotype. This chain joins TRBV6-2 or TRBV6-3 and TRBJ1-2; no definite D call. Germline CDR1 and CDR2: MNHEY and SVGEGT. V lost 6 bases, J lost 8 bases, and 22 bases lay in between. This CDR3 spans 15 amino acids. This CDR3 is CASSPRRDWVQGYTF. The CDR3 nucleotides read TGTGCCAGCAGCCCGCGGAGGGATTGGGTCCAAGGCTACACCTTC.

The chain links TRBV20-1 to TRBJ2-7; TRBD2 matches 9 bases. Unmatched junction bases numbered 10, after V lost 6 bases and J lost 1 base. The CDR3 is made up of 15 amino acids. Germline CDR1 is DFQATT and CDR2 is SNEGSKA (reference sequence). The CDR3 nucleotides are TGCAGTGCGAGGCTAGCGGGGAAACCGTCCTACGAGCAGTACTTC. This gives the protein CSARLAGKPSYEQYF.

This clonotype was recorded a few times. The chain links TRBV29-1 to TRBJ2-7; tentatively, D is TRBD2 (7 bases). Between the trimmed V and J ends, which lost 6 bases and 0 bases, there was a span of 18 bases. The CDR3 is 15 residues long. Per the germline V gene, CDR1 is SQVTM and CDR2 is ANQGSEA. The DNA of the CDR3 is TGCAGCGTCACGGGAGGCAGGGGACTCTCCTACGAGCAGTACTTC. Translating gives CSVTGGRGLSYEQYF.

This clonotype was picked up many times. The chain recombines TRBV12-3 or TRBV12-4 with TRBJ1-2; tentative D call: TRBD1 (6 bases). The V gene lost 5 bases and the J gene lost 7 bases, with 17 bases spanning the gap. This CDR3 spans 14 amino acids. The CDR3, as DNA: TGTGCCAGCAGTCATGGGGATACAGGGACTGGCTACACCTTC. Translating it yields CASSHGDTGTGYTF.

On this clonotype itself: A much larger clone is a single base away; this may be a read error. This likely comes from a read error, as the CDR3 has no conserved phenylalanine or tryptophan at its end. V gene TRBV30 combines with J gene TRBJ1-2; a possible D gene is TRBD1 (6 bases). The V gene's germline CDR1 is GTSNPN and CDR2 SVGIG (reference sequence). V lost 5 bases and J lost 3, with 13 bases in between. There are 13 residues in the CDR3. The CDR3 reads CAWADSYYYGYTL. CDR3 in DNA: TGTGCCTGGGCGGACAGCTACTACTATGGCTACACCCTC.

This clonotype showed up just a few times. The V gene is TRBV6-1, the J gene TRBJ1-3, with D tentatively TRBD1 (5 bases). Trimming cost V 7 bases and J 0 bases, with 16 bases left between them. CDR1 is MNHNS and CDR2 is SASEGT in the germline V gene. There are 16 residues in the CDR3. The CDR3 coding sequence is TGTGCCAGCACCCCGGGGCAGGAAACCTCTGGAAACACCATATATTTT. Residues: CASTPGQETSGNTIYF.

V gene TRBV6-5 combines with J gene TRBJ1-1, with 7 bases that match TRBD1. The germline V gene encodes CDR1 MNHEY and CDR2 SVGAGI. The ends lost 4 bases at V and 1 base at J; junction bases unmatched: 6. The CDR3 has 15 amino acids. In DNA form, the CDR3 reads TGTGCCAGCAGTTTCAAGGGGGCGGGGAACACTGAAGCTTTCTTT. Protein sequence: CASSFKGAGNTEAFF.

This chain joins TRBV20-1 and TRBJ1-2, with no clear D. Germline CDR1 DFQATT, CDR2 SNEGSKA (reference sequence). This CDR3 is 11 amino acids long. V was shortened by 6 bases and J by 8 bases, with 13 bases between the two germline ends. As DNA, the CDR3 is TGCAGTGCCACCAGGACCCAGGGCTACACCTTC. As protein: CSATRTQGYTF.

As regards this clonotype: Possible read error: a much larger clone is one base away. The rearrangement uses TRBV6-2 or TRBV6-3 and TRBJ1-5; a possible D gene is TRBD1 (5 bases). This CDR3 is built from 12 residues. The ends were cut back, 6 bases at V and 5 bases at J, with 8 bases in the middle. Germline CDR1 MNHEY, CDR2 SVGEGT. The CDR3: CASRGVDQPQHF. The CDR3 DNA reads TGTGCCAGCAGAGGGGTGGATCAGCCCCAGCATTTT.

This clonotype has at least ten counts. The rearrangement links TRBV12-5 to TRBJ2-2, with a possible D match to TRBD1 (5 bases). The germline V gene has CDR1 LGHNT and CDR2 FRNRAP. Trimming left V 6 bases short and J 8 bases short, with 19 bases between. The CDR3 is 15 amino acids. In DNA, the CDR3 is TGTGCTAGTGGAATTTTGCAGGGCCCTCTGGGGGAGCTGTTTTTT. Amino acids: CASGILQGPLGELFF.

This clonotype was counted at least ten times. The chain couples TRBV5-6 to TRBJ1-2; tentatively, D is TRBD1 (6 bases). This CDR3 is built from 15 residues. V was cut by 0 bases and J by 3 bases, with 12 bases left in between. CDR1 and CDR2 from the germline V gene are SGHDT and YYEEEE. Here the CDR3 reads CASSLVGANDYGYTF. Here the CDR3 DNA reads TGTGCCAGCAGCTTGGTGGGGGCGAATGACTATGGCTACACCTTC. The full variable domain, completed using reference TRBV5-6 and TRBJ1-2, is DAGVTQSPTHLIKTRGQQVTLRCSPKSGHDTVSWYQQALGQGPQFIFQYYEEEERQRGNFPDRFSGHQFPNYSSELNVNALLLGDSALYLCASSLVGANDYGYTFGSGTRLTVV.

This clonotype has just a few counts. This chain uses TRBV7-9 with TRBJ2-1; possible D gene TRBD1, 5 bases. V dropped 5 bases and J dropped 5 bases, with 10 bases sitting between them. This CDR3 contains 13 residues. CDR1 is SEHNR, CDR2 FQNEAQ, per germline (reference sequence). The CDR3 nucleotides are TGTGCCAGCAGCCAGGACACCCACAATGAGCAGTTCTTC. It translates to CASSQDTHNEQFF.

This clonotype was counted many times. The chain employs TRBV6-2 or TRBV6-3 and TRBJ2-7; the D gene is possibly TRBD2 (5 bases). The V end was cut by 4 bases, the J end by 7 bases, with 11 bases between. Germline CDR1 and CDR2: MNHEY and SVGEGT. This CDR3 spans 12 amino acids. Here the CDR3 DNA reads TGTGCCAGCAGTTCGGACTCTCATGAGCAGTACTTC. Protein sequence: CASSSDSHEQYF.

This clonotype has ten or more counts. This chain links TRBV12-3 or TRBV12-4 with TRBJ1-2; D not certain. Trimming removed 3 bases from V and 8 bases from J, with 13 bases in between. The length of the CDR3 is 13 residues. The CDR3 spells CASSLVAGEGYTF. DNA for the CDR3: TGTGCCAGCAGTTTGGTTGCGGGAGAGGGCTACACCTTC.

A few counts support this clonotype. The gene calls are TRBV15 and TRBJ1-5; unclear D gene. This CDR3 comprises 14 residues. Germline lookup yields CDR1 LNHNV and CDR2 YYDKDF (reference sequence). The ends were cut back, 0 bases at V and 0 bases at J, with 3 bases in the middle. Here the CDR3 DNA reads TGTGCCACCAGCAGAGAGATTAGCAATCAGCCCCAGCATTTT. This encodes CATSREISNQPQHF.

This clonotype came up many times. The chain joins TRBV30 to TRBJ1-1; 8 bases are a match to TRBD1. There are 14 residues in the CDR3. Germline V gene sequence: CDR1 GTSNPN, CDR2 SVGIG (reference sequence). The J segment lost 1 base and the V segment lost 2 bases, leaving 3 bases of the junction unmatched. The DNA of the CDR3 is TGTGCCTGGAGTAGACAGGGGCAGAACACTGAAGCTTTCTTT. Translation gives CAWSRQGQNTEAFF.

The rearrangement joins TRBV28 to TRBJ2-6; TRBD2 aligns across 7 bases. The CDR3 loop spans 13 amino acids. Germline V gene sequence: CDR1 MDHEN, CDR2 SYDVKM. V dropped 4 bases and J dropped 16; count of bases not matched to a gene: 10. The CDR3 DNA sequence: TGTGCCAGCAGTTCGGGAGGACCCAACCTTCTGACTTTC. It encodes CASSSGGPNLLTF. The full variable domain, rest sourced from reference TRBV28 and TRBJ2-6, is DVKVTQSSRYLVKRTGEKVFLECVQDMDHENMFWYRQDPGLGLRLIYFSYDVKMKEKGDIPEGYSVSREKKERFSLILESASTNQTSMYLCASSSGGPNLLTFGAGSRLTVL.

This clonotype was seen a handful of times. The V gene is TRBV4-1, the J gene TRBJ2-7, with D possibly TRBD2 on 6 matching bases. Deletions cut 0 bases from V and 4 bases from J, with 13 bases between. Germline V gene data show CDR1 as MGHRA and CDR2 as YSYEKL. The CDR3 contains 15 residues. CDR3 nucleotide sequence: TGCGCCAGCAGCCAAGAGCTGAGGACTACGTACGAGCAGTACTTC. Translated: CASSQELRTTYEQYF.

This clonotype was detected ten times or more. CDR3 DNA sequence: TGTGCCAGCAGCCTCCACGGCCGGGCCTACGAGCAGTACTTC. Its protein product is CASSLHGRAYEQYF. J is TRBJ2-7 and V is TRBV28; D gene ambiguous. In germline, CDR1 is MDHEN, CDR2 SYDVKM. The CDR3 runs to 14 residues. Trimming left V 6 bases short and J 2 bases short, with 14 bases between.

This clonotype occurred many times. CDR3 residues: CAISGAGVRRFYGYTF. The CDR3 DNA reads as TGTGCCATCAGTGGGGCAGGGGTTCGTCGCTTCTATGGCTACACCTTC. The chain combines TRBV10-3 with TRBJ1-2; TRBD1 might be the D (6 bases). The CDR3 spans 16 residues. CDR1 ENHRY and CDR2 SYGVKD come from the germline V gene. Deletions cut 4 bases from V and 4 bases from J, with 19 bases between.

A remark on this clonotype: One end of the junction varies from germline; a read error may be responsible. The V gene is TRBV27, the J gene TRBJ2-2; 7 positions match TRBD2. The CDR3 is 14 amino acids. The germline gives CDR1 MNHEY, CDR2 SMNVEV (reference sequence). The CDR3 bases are TGTGCCAGCAGTTGGGGAGGGAACGCCGGGGAGCTGTTTTTT. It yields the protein CASSWGGNAGELFF.

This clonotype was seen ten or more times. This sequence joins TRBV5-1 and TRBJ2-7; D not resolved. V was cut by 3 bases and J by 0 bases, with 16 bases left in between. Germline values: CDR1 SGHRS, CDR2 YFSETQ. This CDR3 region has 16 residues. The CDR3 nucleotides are TGCGCCAGCAGCTGGGGTCAGACTGTAAGCTCCTACGAGCAGTACTTC. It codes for CASSWGQTVSSYEQYF.

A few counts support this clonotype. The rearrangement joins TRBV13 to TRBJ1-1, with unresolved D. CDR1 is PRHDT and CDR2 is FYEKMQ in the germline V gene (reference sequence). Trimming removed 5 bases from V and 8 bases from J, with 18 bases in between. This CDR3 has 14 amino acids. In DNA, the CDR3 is TGTGCCAGCAGCCTAACCGTCTACAAACCAGAAGCTTTCTTT. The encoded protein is CASSLTVYKPEAFF.

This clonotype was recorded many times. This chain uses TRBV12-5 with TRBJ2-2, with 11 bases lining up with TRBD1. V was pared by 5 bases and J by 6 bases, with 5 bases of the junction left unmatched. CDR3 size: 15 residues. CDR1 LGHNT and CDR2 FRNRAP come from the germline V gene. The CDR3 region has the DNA TGTGCTAGTGGTGATCCGGGACAGGGGGCCGGGGAGCTGTTTTTT. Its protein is CASGDPGQGAGELFF.

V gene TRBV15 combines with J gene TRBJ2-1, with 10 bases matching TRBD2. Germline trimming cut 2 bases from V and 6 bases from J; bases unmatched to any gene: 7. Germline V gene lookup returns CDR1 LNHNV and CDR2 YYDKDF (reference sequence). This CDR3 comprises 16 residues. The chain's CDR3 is CATSRIAGGRANEQFF. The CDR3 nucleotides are TGTGCCACCAGCAGAATAGCGGGAGGTCGTGCCAATGAGCAGTTCTTC.

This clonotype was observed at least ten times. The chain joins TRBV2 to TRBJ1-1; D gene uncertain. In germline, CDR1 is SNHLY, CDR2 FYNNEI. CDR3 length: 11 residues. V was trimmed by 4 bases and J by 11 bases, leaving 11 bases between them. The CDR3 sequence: CASSGGNWAFF. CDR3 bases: TGTGCCAGCAGTGGGGGTAACTGGGCTTTCTTT.